This T cell receptor (beta chain) was sequenced for a study of T cell changes during pregnancy in multiple sclerosis. The CDR3 length is 18 residues. V was clipped by 5 bases and J by 5 bases, with 22 bases between them. CDR1 and CDR2 (germline): MRHNA, SNTAGT. Only in-frame clones appear in the TCRdb table, and some are missing; sequencing was by immunoSEQ multiplex PCR. In the table there are over 50,000 clones, around 90% of which are singletons. The sample here was peripheral blood, taken in the first trimester of pregnancy. The TCR comes from a female donor with multiple sclerosis, enrolled in a pregnancy study. The V call is TRBV6-4, the J call TRBJ2-6; D remains unclear. Here the CDR3 reads CASSIKRTRQSRANVLTF. The CDR3 nucleotides read TGTGCCAGCAGTATAAAACGCACACGACAAAGTCGGGCCAACGTCCTGACTTTC.